This T cell receptor beta chain was observed in a study of T cells in Graves' hyperthyroidism and ophthalmopathy. CDR3 length: 17 amino acids. V was pared by 3 bases and J by 5 bases, with 19 bases between. CDR1 is SGHVS, CDR2 FQNEAQ, per germline. Amplified regions were TCR beta CDR3 sequences from RNA transcripts. An initial round of RT-PCR targeting the TCR CDR3 relied on the HTBI primer set. Each CDR3 protein gets one entry after TCRdb re-called the multiplex PCR reads with MiXCR. The sample yields some 620,000 distinct CDR3 sequences, around 15% seen once. With respect to this clonotype: The antigen is not known.

Hyperthyroidism in the patients, aged 18 to 65, was newly diagnosed and under 2 months in duration. Researchers barred patients who had uncontrolled infection, other autoimmune disease, pregnancy or lactation. General study results and limits: The model predicted ophthalmopathy a median around six months before onset.

This receptor was taken from a woman aged 25 to 39 with Graves' hyperthyroidism. Sequenced: blood. The V gene is TRBV7-8, the J gene TRBJ2-2; D perhaps matches TRBD1 (8 bases). The CDR3 region is CASSFYRGGMRTGELFF. The CDR3 DNA follows: TGTGCCAGCAGCTTTTACAGGGGGGGAATGAGAACCGGGGAGCTGTTTTTT.